The 30 T cell receptor beta chains in this list originate from one sample, sequenced in a study of CD8 T cells in ankylosing spondylitis. MiXCR, run by TCRdb on the 5' RACE reads, gives a single entry per CDR3 protein. The sample includes some 240,000 distinct CDR3 sequences, less than 10% seen only once; the top ten take 6.8%. Specimen: blood, either unsorted or a sorted T cell fraction (not recorded which). The receptors were gathered from a male donor with ankylosing spondylitis or in good health (not recorded which).

This clonotype was recorded many times. J is TRBJ2-3 and V is TRBV4-1; D is possibly TRBD2 (5 bases). Looked up from germline, CDR1 is MGHRA and CDR2 is YSYEKL. Trimming removed 2 bases at V and 5 bases at J, with 11 bases between. The CDR3 has 14 residues. The CDR3 reads CASSQTLGVDTQYF. The DNA of the CDR3 is TGCGCCAGCAGCCAAACCCTCGGGGTAGATACGCAGTATTTT.

The rearrangement uses TRBV30 and TRBJ2-1; the match to TRBD2 covers 8 bases. CDR1 is GTSNPN, CDR2 SVGIG, per germline (reference sequence). The V segment lost 8 bases and the J segment 0 bases; nucleotides outside the gene matches: 6. The CDR3 loop spans 14 amino acids. As DNA, the CDR3 is TGTGCCGTCCAGCGGGAGAGCTCCTACAATGAGCAGTTCTTC. Translation gives CAVQRESSYNEQFF.

This clonotype was detected ten times or more. The CDR3 loop reads CASSLSGQGRLDEQFF. In nucleotides, the CDR3 is TGTGCCAGCAGCTTATCTGGACAGGGAAGATTGGATGAGCAGTTCTTC. The rearrangement uses TRBV7-2 and TRBJ2-1, with 8 bases matching TRBD1. CDR3 length equals 16 residues. V shed 2 bases, J shed 8 bases, and the junction held 11 bases outside the gene matches. The germline V gene encodes CDR1 SGHTA and CDR2 FQGNSA.

At least ten counts were recorded for this clonotype. This rearrangement joins TRBV7-9 to TRBJ2-7; TRBD1 matches 7 bases. Germline lookup yields CDR1 SEHNR and CDR2 FQNEAQ (reference sequence). This CDR3 spans 15 amino acids. With V trimmed by 5 bases and J by 3 bases, 10 bases remained unmatched. CDR3 sequence: CASSEGTAPFYEQYF. The CDR3 DNA is TGTGCCAGCAGCGAAGGGACAGCCCCTTTCTACGAGCAGTACTTC.

This clonotype was detected ten times or more. V and J are TRBV6-4 and TRBJ2-7, with no clear D. CDR1 and CDR2 from the germline V gene are MRHNA and SNTAGT. The CDR3 contains 12 residues. The V and J ends lost 8 bases and 2 bases respectively, with 10 bases between them. The CDR3 bases are TGTGCCAGCGTGACGTATGCCTACGAGCAGTACTTC. Translated: CASVTYAYEQYF.

This clonotype was seen many times. V gene TRBV5-1 combines with J gene TRBJ1-1, with D maybe TRBD1 (6 bases). V was clipped by 4 bases and J by 4 bases, with 17 bases between them. CDR3 length: 15 amino acids. CDR1 SGHRS and CDR2 YFSETQ come from the germline V gene. CDR3 sequence (DNA): TGCGCCAGCAGCATACAACAGGGAAGAGGCACTGAAGCTTTCTTT. It codes for CASSIQQGRGTEAFF.

This clonotype was counted between two and nine times. The chain employs TRBV24-1 and TRBJ2-1; D is possibly TRBD2 (7 bases). The CDR3 sequence is 16 residues long. The germline V and J ends were trimmed by 3 bases and 3 bases, with 14 bases remaining between them. Germline assignment: CDR1 KGHDR and CDR2 SFDVKD. The CDR3 nucleotides are TGTGCCACCAGTGATCCATACAGGGAGGGCTACAATGAGCAGTTCTTC. As protein: CATSDPYREGYNEQFF.

The sample holds many counts of this clonotype. This sequence joins TRBV6-4 and TRBJ2-3, with 7 bases aligning to TRBD2. Germline V CDR1 and CDR2: MRHNA, SNTAGT. The CDR3 has 16 residues. The trim removed 0 bases at V and 4 bases at J, leaving 7 bases unmatched. CDR3 DNA sequence: TGTGCCAGCAGTGACTCGCCGGGAGGTGGATCAGATACGCAGTATTTT. Its protein product is CASSDSPGGGSDTQYF.

This clonotype was seen repeatedly, ten times or more. CDR3 sequence reads: CASTARGVGTEAFF. The CDR3 DNA reads as TGTGCCAGCACCGCCAGAGGGGTAGGAACTGAAGCTTTCTTT. The genes are TRBV7-9 and TRBJ1-1, with a possible D match to TRBD1 (5 bases). The CDR3 length is 14 residues. CDR1 SEHNR and CDR2 FQNEAQ come from the germline V gene (reference sequence). V was cut by 7 bases and J by 5 bases, with 17 bases left in between.

This clonotype was counted ten times or more. The V call is TRBV20-1, the J call TRBJ2-7; the match to TRBD1 covers 9 bases. The V gene's germline CDR1 is DFQATT and CDR2 SNEGSKA (reference sequence). CDR3 length: 13 residues. The junction had 8 bases not matched to a gene; V was cut back by 4 bases and J by 7 bases. As DNA, the CDR3 is TGCAGTGCTACCGGACAGGGGAGTGGGGAGCAGTACTTC. Its protein is CSATGQGSGEQYF.

This clonotype appeared many times. The chain employs TRBV10-3 and TRBJ2-7; TRBD2 is a possible D gene (5 bases). V was clipped by 8 bases and J by 7 bases, with 15 bases between them. Germline V gene data show CDR1 as ENHRY and CDR2 as SYGVKD. This CDR3 is built from 12 residues. DNA for the CDR3: TGTGCCATCTTTTCTAAGCCGGGAGAGCAGTACTTC. It specifies CAIFSKPGEQYF.

This clonotype has at least ten counts. The chain carries TRBV5-1 and TRBJ1-1; 10 bases match TRBD1. Trimming took 4 bases from V and 4 from J; bases not matched to a gene: 1. The CDR3 has 13 amino acids. The germline gives CDR1 SGHRS, CDR2 YFSETQ. The CDR3 spells CASSGQGGTEAFF. The CDR3 DNA reads as TGCGCCAGCAGCGGACAGGGGGGCACTGAAGCTTTCTTT.

With regard to this clonotype: A much larger clone differs by one base, so this may be a read error. CDR3 region: CASSLAQVTNEKLFF. CDR3 nucleotide sequence: TGTGCCAGCAGCTTAGCCCAGGTAACTAATGAAAAACTGTTTTTT. The V and J genes are TRBV7-2 and TRBJ1-4, with D unresolved. CDR3 length equals 15 residues. Germline-derived CDR1 and CDR2 are SGHTA and FQGNSA. The V gene lost 0 bases and the J gene lost 1 base, with 6 bases spanning the gap.

This clonotype was seen repeatedly, ten times or more. The CDR3: CAWLDRSSTDTQYF. The DNA of the CDR3 is TGTGCCTGGCTAGACAGATCTAGCACAGATACGCAGTATTTT. The chain joins TRBV30 to TRBJ2-3; weak D call: TRBD1 (5 bases). This CDR3 region has 14 residues. From germline, CDR1 is GTSNPN and CDR2 SVGIG (reference sequence). The ends were cut back, 5 bases at V and 0 bases at J, with 12 bases in the middle. The full variable domain, rest sourced from reference TRBV30 and TRBJ2-3, is SQTIHQWPATLVQPVGSPLSLECTVEGTSNPNLYWYRQAAGRGLQLLFYSVGIGQISSEVPQNLSASRPQDRQFILSSKKLLLSDSGFYLCAWLDRSSTDTQYFGPGTRLTVL.

This clonotype was recorded many times. This chain links TRBV19 with TRBJ1-3; D is perhaps TRBD1 (6 bases). The CDR3 consists of 14 residues. Germline-derived CDR1 and CDR2 are LNHDA and SQIVND (reference sequence). Trimming pared 5 bases from V and 2 bases from J, leaving 10 bases between. The CDR3 loop reads CASSLQGPGNTIYF. As DNA, the CDR3 is TGTGCCAGTAGTCTCCAGGGGCCTGGAAACACCATATATTTT.

This clonotype was seen repeatedly, ten times or more. Relative to the germline gene, one junction end is altered; a read error may explain this. This rearrangement joins TRBV7-7 to TRBJ2-7, with 10 bases matching TRBD1. The CDR3 contains 16 residues. The germline V gene has CDR1 SSHAT and CDR2 FNYEAQ (reference sequence). CDR3 nucleotide sequence: TGTGCTAGCAGCTCCTCCGGGACAGGGGTAACCTACGAGCAGTACTTC. It yields the protein CASSSSGTGVTYEQYF.

This clonotype was observed many times. The gene calls are TRBV20-1 and TRBJ1-3; D remains ambiguous. V was cut by 6 bases and J by 0 bases, with 15 bases left in between. Germline CDR1 DFQATT, CDR2 SNEGSKA (reference sequence). This CDR3 spans 15 amino acids. CDR3 DNA: TGCAGTGCCTCGCGGACGGCTTACTCTGGAAACACCATATATTTT. It encodes CSASRTAYSGNTIYF.

The J gene is TRBJ1-5, the V gene TRBV30; D might be TRBD1 (5 bases). Looked up from germline, CDR1 is GTSNPN and CDR2 is SVGIG (reference sequence). The CDR3 is made up of 15 amino acids. Trimming cost V 1 base and J 8 bases, with 18 bases left between them. CDR3 sequence: CAWSGTGTGTKPQHF. Written as DNA, the CDR3 is TGTGCCTGGAGTGGGACCGGGACCGGAACTAAGCCCCAGCATTTT.

This clonotype has at least ten counts. The V and J genes are TRBV20-1 and TRBJ2-1; D is unresolved. CDR1 is DFQATT, CDR2 SNEGSKA, per germline (reference sequence). Trimming pared 7 bases from V and 0 bases from J, leaving 13 bases between. The CDR3 is made up of 14 amino acids. This CDR3 reads CSVLNSNSYNEQFF. The DNA of the CDR3 is TGCAGTGTACTCAACTCCAACTCCTACAATGAGCAGTTCTTC.

This clonotype was counted only a few times. V is TRBV7-2 and J is TRBJ2-3; D might be TRBD1 (5 bases). Trimming took off 1 base at V and 1 base at J, with 12 bases between the two ends. The CDR3 extends over 16 amino acids. Germline V gene sequence: CDR1 SGHTA, CDR2 FQGNSA. CDR3 sequence reads: CASSLVGRQRTDTQYF. The CDR3 DNA is TGTGCCAGCAGCTTAGTTGGGCGACAGCGCACAGATACGCAGTATTTT. The full variable domain, rest sourced from reference TRBV7-2 and TRBJ2-3, is GAGVSQSPSNKVTEKGKDVELRCDPISGHTALYWYRQSLGQGLEFLIYFQGNSAPDKSGLPSDRFSAERTGGSVSTLTIQRTQQEDSAVYLCASSLVGRQRTDTQYFGPGTRLTVL.

This clonotype was picked up a small number of times. A read error may be the cause here, since a much bigger clone is one base away. The chain couples TRBV6-5 to TRBJ1-3, with TRBD1 identical over 10 bases. The CDR3 has 15 residues. V was clipped by 2 bases and J by 11 bases; unmatched bases: 9. In germline, CDR1 is MNHEY, CDR2 SVGAGI. CDR3 DNA sequence: TGTGCCAGCAGTTACGGGACAGGGGATGGGAACCCCATATATTTT. Translation gives CASSYGTGDGNPIYF.

This clonotype was found a few times. The V call is TRBV14, the J call TRBJ2-1; D gene uncertain. Per germline, CDR1 SGHDN and CDR2 FVKESK. V gave up 6 bases and J gave up 6 bases, with 9 bases separating them. This CDR3 region has 12 residues. DNA for the CDR3: TGTGCCAGCAGAGGCGGTTCCAATGAGCAGTTCTTC. Translating gives CASRGGSNEQFF.

The gene calls are TRBV7-2 and TRBJ2-5; D is unclear. The CDR3 contains 13 residues. Trimming pared 5 bases from V and 4 bases from J, leaving 11 bases between. In germline, CDR1 is SGHTA, CDR2 FQGNSA. CDR3 DNA: TGTGCCAGCAGCCCCGTGGTTCCAGAGACCCAGTACTTC. Translation: CASSPVVPETQYF.

This clonotype was found many times. This chain joins TRBV15 and TRBJ2-1; no firm D call. Per germline, CDR1 LNHNV and CDR2 YYDKDF (reference sequence). The CDR3 has 12 residues. V was trimmed by 8 bases and J by 8 bases, leaving 13 bases between them. The CDR3 region has the DNA TGTGCCACCCTGCCCGGCTGGGATGAGCAGTTCTTC. Protein product: CATLPGWDEQFF.

This clonotype was seen ten or more times. The genes are TRBV7-8 and TRBJ2-3; D not certain. The CDR3 runs 14 residues. V gave up 1 base and J gave up 9 bases, with 14 bases separating them. CDR1 SGHVS and CDR2 FQNEAQ come from the germline V gene. CDR3 nucleotide sequence: TGTGCCAGCAGCTTAGGGGCCACTGTGGGGACGCAGTATTTT. It codes for CASSLGATVGTQYF.

This clonotype was seen many times. This chain joins TRBV6-2 or TRBV6-3 and TRBJ2-7; weak D call: TRBD2 (6 bases). Trimming took off 4 bases at V and 3 bases at J, with 13 bases between the two ends. The CDR3 has 14 residues. From germline, CDR1 is MNHEY and CDR2 SVGEGT. The CDR3 spells CASSSLGGVYEQYF. CDR3 coding DNA: TGTGCCAGCAGTTCTCTAGGAGGGGTCTACGAGCAGTACTTC.

This clonotype was counted many times. The rearrangement joins TRBV20-1 to TRBJ1-6; D ambiguous. The germline gives CDR1 DFQATT, CDR2 SNEGSKA (reference sequence). The CDR3 is 12 residues long. The germline V and J ends were trimmed by 6 bases and 9 bases, with 12 bases remaining between them. The CDR3 nucleotides are TGCAGTGCGACGGACCTGGGTTCACCCCTCCACTTT. Encoded protein: CSATDLGSPLHF.

V and J are TRBV28 and TRBJ2-5, with 7 bases identical to TRBD2. Per the germline V gene, CDR1 is MDHEN and CDR2 is SYDVKM. With 0 bases clipped from V and 1 base from J, the junction kept 8 bases outside the gene matches. This CDR3 is 17 amino acids long. The CDR3: CASSLWGGSGAQETQYF. In DNA form, the CDR3 reads TGTGCCAGCAGTTTATGGGGGGGAAGCGGGGCCCAAGAGACCCAGTACTTC. The full variable domain, in which reference TRBV28 and TRBJ2-5 provide the parts outside the CDR3, is DVKVTQSSRYLVKRTGEKVFLECVQDMDHENMFWYRQDPGLGLRLIYFSYDVKMKEKGDIPEGYSVSREKKERFSLILESASTNQTSMYLCASSLWGGSGAQETQYFGPGTRLLVL.

This clonotype was counted at least ten times. The chain uses TRBV6-5 and TRBJ1-1; D ambiguous. The ends were cut back, 0 bases at V and 4 bases at J, with 12 bases in the middle. CDR1 and CDR2 (germline): MNHEY, SVGAGI. The CDR3 contains 15 residues. CDR3 bases: TGTGCCAGCAGTTACTCAGGGCCCTTGGGCACTGAAGCTTTCTTT. Its protein product is CASSYSGPLGTEAFF.

Many counts were recorded for this clonotype. CDR3 amino acids: CASSLYTSGGGNEQFF. The CDR3 bases are TGTGCCAGCAGCTTATATACTAGCGGGGGGGGAAATGAGCAGTTCTTC. The gene calls are TRBV7-8 and TRBJ2-1; TRBD2 matches 13 bases. With 2 bases clipped from V and 7 bases from J, the junction kept 5 bases outside the gene matches. The CDR3 runs to 16 residues. The germline V gene has CDR1 SGHVS and CDR2 FQNEAQ.